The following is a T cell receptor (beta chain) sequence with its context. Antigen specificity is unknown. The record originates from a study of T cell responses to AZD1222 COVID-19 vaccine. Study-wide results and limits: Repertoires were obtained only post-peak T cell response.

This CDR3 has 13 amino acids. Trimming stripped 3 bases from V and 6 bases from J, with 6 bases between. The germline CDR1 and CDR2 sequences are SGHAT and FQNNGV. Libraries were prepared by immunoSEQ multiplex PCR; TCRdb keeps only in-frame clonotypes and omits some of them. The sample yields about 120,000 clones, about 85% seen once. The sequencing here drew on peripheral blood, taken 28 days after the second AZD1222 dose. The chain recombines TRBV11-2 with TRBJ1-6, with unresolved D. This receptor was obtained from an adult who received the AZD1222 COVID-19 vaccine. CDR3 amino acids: CASSFGPNSPLHF. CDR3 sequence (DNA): TGTGCCAGCAGCTTTGGACCTAATTCACCCCTCCACTTT. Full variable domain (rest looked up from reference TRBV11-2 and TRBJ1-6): EAGVAQSPRYKIIEKRQSVAFWCNPISGHATLYWYQQILGQGPKLLIQFQNNGVVDDSQLPKDRFSAERLKGVDSTLKIQPAKLEDSAVYLCASSFGPNSPLHFGNGTRLTVT.